This T cell receptor beta chain was recorded in a study of cytomegalovirus exposure and HLA in healthy donors. Study at large: The roughly 130 validation repertoires used the same platform as the approximately 670 first-cohort repertoires (as reported by a later analysis). Points from the study as a whole: In the 90 to 150 validation repertoires, about 94% of cluster scores exceeded 0, per a later analysis. Whilst most TCR sequences proved rare, a subset of public TCRs occurred across many donors.

Profiling relied on immunoSEQ multiplex PCR, and the TCRdb table lists in-frame clones only, not all of them. The sample lists about 120,000 clones, around nine tenths occurring once. The donors belonged to the approximately 130-subject validation cohort, separate from the roughly 720-subject first cohort. A remark on this clone: Its specificity is not known.

V was clipped by 1 base and J by 0 bases, with 9 bases between them. The CDR3 is 15 amino acids. CDR1 SGHRS and CDR2 YFSETQ come from the germline V gene. The material sequenced was PBMCs. The clonotype was recovered from a woman aged 18-29 years in good health and CMV-seronegative. V gene TRBV5-1 combines with J gene TRBJ2-3, with a weak D call TRBD1 (6 bases). CDR3 amino acids: CASSLTGRSTDTQYF. DNA of the CDR3: TGCGCCAGCAGCTTGACAGGGAGAAGCACAGATACGCAGTATTTT.